This T cell receptor beta chain was identified in a study of identical twins. The germline CDR1 and CDR2 sequences are SGHAT and FQNNGV. Trimming left V 1 base short and J 0 bases short, with 16 bases between. The CDR3 has 19 amino acids. This clonotype was seen only a few times. One entry per CDR3 protein, called by TCRdb with MiXCR from the 5' RACE reads. This sample has over 200,000 distinct CDR3 sequences, with 10% found just once. Material: memory T cells sorted from blood. V usage is TRBV11-2 and J usage is TRBJ1-6; D uncertain. The receptor was isolated from a man between 45 and 60 years old in good health. Here the CDR3 reads CASSLVREYWSSYNSPLHF. CDR3 DNA: TGTGCCAGCAGCTTAGTTAGGGAGTACTGGAGCTCCTATAATTCACCCCTCCACTTT.